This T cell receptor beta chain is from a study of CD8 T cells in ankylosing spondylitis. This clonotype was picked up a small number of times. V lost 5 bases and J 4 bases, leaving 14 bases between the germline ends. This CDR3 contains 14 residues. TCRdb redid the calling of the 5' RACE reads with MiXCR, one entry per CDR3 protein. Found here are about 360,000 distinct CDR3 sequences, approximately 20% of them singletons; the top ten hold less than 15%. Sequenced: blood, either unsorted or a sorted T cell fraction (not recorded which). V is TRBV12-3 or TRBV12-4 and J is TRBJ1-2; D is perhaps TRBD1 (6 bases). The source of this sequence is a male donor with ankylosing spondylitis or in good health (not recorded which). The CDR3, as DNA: TGTGCCAGCAGTCTGGAGGGGGGAAGCTATGGCTACACCTTC. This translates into CASSLEGGSYGYTF.